This T cell receptor beta chain derives from a study of memory CD4+ T cells and cytomegalovirus serostatus. About the study: Donors were healthy Belgian adults, fewer than ten CMV seropositive and around 23 seronegative.

Original analysis: After removing out-of-frame reads, around 2.2 million distinct TCRbeta sequences remained. This table comes from immunoSEQ multiplex PCR, and its TCRdb copy is limited to in-frame clones, with some not included. That table furnishes V, J and clone size, whereas the DNA furnished D and trimming. The table includes some 46,000 clones, approximately 81% detected once. Comments on this clone: The antigen remains undetermined.

The V end was cut by 0 bases, the J end by 2 bases, with 10 bases between. The length of the CDR3 is 15 residues. Germline V CDR1 and CDR2: PRHDT, FYEKMQ (reference sequence). The sort gate was single viable CD3+CD4+CD8-CD45RO+ cells for memory CD4+ T cells. Points from the study as a whole: About two fifths of the roughly 150 known CMV-associated TCRbeta sequences appeared in CD4+ memory.

What was sequenced was memory CD4+ T cells from blood. The rearrangement links TRBV13 to TRBJ1-2; D remains unclear. The clonotype was recovered from an adult in good health and CMV-seronegative. The CDR3 spells CASSLGLSGNYGYTF. CDR3 nucleotides: TGTGCCAGCAGCTTAGGCCTATCGGGGAACTATGGCTACACCTTC. The full variable domain, completed using reference TRBV13 and TRBJ1-2, is AAGVIQSPRHLIKEKRETATLKCYPIPRHDTVYWYQQGPGQDPQFLISFYEKMQSDKGSIPDRFSAQQFSDYHSELNMSSLELGDSALYFCASSLGLSGNYGYTFGSGTRLTVV.